A single TCR beta chain is shown here with its context. This entry is derived from a study of T cell changes during pregnancy in multiple sclerosis. Sequenced by immunoSEQ multiplex PCR; TCRdb stores in-frame clones only, minus some. The sample has more than 20,000 clones, approximately 86% seen once; the top ten hold 15% to 19%. The origin of this receptor is a female donor in good health, enrolled as a control in a pregnancy study. The sequencing used CD8+ T cells from peripheral blood mononuclear cells, collected in the first trimester of pregnancy.

CDR3 DNA sequence: TGTGCCAGCAGCGGTAGCGGGGGATCCATCGAGCAGTACTTC. Translating it yields CASSGSGGSIEQYF. The genes are TRBV9 and TRBJ2-7; 9 bases fit TRBD2. Per germline, CDR1 SGDLS and CDR2 YYNGEE. This CDR3 region has 14 residues. V trimming: 3 bases; J trimming: 6 bases; junction bases outside the gene matches: 7.